The clone carrying this TCR beta chain has more than one count but fewer than ten. The antigen is unknown. The library tagged individual cDNA molecules with unique molecular identifiers. Each CDR3 protein gets one entry after TCRdb re-called the reads with MiXCR. The sample includes around 120,000 distinct CDR3 sequences, 8.5% to 9% of them seen just once. Germline V gene lookup returns CDR1 LGHNA and CDR2 YNFKEQ. CDR3 length equals 15 residues. After removal of 6 bases from V and 0 bases from J, the junction contained 6 bases not matched to a gene. The sample comes from a study of human T cells and chemical hapten exposure. Across the study: Across samples, TCR yields varied, mostly owing to small differences in pooled library volumes.

Notes on the study in general: No change in TCRs above 1 in 1000 frequency was produced by DPC sensitization.

Whole blood that had not been fractionated was the source of extracted total RNA. Material for sequencing was whole blood. The chain joins TRBV4-2 to TRBJ2-3; TRBD2 matches at 7 bases. This TCR came from a human donor in good health. Some clones in this sample may be carry-over from other donors' samples. In DNA form, the CDR3 reads TGTGCCAGCAGGGCCCCGGGACTAAGCACAGATACGCAGTATTTT. Its protein is CASRAPGLSTDTQYF.